The entry that follows covers one T cell receptor beta chain sequence. The germline gene is not matched at one end of the junction; a read error may be the cause. These data come from a study of blood T cell repertoires in COVID-19. Study-level information: Nucleic acid was either cDNA or gDNA, and it came from T cells, B-cell-depleted T cells, or PBMCs.

Germline CDR1 reads LNHNV; CDR2 reads YYDKDF (reference sequence). The CDR3 sequence is 16 residues long. Using immunoSEQ multiplex PCR, the repertoire was profiled, and TCRdb retains in-frame clones only, with some absent. The profile shows around 140,000 clones, around 80% of them singletons. Individuals aged about 18 to 100 years were recruited from 24 US areas. Cohort placement rested on clinical history that participants reported themselves. The receptor comes from a man aged 35 to 55 with acute COVID-19. The sample was PBMCs or T cells enriched from blood (not recorded which). V and J are TRBV15 and TRBJ2-3, with 16 bases lining up with TRBD2. This CDR3 is CATSRGTSGGEDTQYF. CDR3 coding DNA: TGTGCCACCAGTAGAGGGACTAGCGGGGGGGAAGATACGCAGTATTTT.